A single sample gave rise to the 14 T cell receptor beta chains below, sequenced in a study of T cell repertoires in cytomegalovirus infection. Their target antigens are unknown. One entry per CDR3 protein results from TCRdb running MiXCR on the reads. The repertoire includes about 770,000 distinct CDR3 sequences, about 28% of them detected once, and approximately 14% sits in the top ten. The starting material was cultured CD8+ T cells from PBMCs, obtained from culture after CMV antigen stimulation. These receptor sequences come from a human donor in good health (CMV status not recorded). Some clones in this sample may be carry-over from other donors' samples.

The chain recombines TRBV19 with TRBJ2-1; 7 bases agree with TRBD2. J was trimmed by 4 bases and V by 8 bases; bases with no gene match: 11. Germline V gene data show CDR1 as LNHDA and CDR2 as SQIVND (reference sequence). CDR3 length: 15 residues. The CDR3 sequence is CASSPGGKEYNEQFF. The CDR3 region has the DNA TGTGCCAGTTCCCCCGGGGGGAAAGAGTACAATGAGCAGTTCTTC.

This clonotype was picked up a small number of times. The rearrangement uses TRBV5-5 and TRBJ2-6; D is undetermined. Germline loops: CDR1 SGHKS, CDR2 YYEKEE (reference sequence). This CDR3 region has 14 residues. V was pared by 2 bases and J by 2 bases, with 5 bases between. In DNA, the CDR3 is TGTGCCAGCAGCTTTTTAGCTGGGGCCAACGTCCTGACTTTC. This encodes CASSFLAGANVLTF.

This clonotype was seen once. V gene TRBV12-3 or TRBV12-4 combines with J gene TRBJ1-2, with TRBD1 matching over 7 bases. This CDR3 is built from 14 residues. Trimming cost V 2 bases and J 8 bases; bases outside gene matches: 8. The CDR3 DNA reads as TGTGCCAGCAGTTTAACCGGCAGGGGGGGCGGCTACACCTTC. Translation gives CASSLTGRGGGYTF.

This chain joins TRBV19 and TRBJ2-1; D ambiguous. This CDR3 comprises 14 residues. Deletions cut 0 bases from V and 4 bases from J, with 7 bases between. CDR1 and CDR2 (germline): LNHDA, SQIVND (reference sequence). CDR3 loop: CASSIDFAYNEQFF. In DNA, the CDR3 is TGTGCCAGTAGTATAGATTTCGCATACAATGAGCAGTTCTTC.

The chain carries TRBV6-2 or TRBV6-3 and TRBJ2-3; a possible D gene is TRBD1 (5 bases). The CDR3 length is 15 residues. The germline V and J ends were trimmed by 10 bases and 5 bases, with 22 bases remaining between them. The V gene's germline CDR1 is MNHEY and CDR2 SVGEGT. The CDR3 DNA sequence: TGTGCCAACAGAGCTATGACAGATTTTGAAGATACGCAGTATTTT. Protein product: CANRAMTDFEDTQYF.

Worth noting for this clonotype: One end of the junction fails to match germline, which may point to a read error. CDR3 DNA: TGTGCCAGCAGCCAGTCAAACATTGAAGCTTTCTTT. Its translation is CASSQSNIEAFF. The genes are TRBV14 and TRBJ1-1; D not resolved. CDR3 length: 12 amino acids. Germline CDR1 reads SGHDN; CDR2 reads FVKESK.

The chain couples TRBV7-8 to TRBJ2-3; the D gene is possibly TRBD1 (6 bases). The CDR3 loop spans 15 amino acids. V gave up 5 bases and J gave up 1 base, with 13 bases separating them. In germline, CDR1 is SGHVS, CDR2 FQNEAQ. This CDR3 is CASSLQNRGTDTQYF. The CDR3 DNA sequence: TGTGCCAGCAGCCTACAAAACAGGGGCACAGATACGCAGTATTTT.

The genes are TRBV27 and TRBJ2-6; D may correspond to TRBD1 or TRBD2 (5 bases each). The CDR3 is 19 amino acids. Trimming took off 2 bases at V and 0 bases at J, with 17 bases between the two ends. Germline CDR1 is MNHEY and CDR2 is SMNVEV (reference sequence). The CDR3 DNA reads TGTGCCAGCAGTTTAAGTGGGGGTATATCGTACTCTGGGGCCAACGTCCTGACTTTC. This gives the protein CASSLSGGISYSGANVLTF.

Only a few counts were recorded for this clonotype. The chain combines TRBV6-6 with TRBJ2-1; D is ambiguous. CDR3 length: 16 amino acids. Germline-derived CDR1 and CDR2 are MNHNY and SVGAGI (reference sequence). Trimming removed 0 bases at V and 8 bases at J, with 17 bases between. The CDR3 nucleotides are TGTGCCAGCAGTTACTCCTCTGGCAGTTCCATCTATGAGCAGTTCTTC. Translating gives CASSYSSGSSIYEQFF.

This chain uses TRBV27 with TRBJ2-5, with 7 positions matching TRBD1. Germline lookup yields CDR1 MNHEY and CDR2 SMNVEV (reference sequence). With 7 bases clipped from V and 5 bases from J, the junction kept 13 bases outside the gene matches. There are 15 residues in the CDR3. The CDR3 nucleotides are TGTGCCAGCACCTCATCCCCAACAGGGGCTGAGACCCAGTACTTC. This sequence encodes CASTSSPTGAETQYF.

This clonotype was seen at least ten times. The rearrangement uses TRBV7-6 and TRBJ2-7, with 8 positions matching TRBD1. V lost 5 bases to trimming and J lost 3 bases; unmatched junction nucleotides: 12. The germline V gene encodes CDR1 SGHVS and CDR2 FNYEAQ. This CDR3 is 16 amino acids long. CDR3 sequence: CASSHSPGTGGYEQYF. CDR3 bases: TGTGCCAGCAGCCATAGTCCCGGGACAGGTGGCTACGAGCAGTACTTC.

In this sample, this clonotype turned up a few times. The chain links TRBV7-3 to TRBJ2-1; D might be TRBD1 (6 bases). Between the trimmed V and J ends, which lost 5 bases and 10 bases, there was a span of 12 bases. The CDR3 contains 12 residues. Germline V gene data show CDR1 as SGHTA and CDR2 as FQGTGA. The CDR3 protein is CASSRQDGEQFF. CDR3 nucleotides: TGTGCCAGCAGCAGACAGGACGGCGAGCAGTTCTTC.

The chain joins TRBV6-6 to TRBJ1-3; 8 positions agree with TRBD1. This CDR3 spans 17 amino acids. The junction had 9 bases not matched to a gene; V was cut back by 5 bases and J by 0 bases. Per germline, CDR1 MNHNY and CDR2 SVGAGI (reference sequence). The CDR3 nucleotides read TGTGCCAGCAGTACCCCCCGACAGGGGTCCTCTGGAAACACCATATATTTT. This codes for CASSTPRQGSSGNTIYF.

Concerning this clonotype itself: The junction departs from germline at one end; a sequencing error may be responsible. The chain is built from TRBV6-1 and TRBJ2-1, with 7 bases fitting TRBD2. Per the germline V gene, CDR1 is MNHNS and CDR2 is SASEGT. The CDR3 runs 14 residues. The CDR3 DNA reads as TGTGCCAGCCCCAGAGCGGGGTCCTACAATGATCAGTTCTTC. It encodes CASPRAGSYNDQFF.